The T cell receptor (beta chain) described here comes from a study of OX40 agonist ivuxolimab in advanced cancers. On the study more broadly: Eligibility rules accepted prior anti-PD-1, anti-PD-L1 or anti-CTLA-4 therapy, and 35% to 45% had some. Three patients had partial responses: one hepatocellular carcinoma, two cutaneous melanoma.

Study outcomes and limitations: Certain nonresponders additionally had low normalized T-cell clonal expansion.

Germline CDR1 SGHTA, CDR2 FQGTGA. V shed 4 bases and J shed 1 base, with 7 bases lying between them. This CDR3 has 14 amino acids. Clones were sequenced by immunoSEQ multiplex PCR, and TCRdb holds only the in-frame ones, with some missing. The data contain about 72,000 clones, roughly nine tenths of them singletons. With regard to this clone: Its antigen is unidentified.

If patients had autoimmune disease history or systemic immunosuppression, they were excluded. The J gene is TRBJ2-2, the V gene TRBV7-3, with a possible D match to TRBD1 (5 bases). The starting material was CD4+ or CD8+ T cells sorted from blood, obtained in a trial of the OX40 agonist ivuxolimab. The TCR was taken from an adult with an advanced solid tumor such as melanoma, head and neck, liver or kidney cancer. The CDR3 DNA sequence: TGTGCCAGCAGCTCCGGACAGAACACCGGGGAGCTGTTTTTT. Its protein is CASSSGQNTGELFF.